The present T cell receptor beta chain was sequenced within a study of T cell changes during pregnancy in multiple sclerosis. The CDR3 covers 17 residues. Germline values: CDR1 SNHLY, CDR2 FYNNEI. Between the trimmed V and J ends, which lost 1 base and 3 bases, there was a span of 19 bases. Method: immunoSEQ multiplex PCR; TCRdb's copy keeps in-frame clones and lacks some. In the table there are tens of thousands of clones, 93% of which are singletons. The chain joins TRBV2 to TRBJ2-7, with no clear D. The source material was CD8+ T cells from peripheral blood mononuclear cells, sampled in the second trimester of pregnancy. This TCR was sampled from a female donor with multiple sclerosis, enrolled in a pregnancy study. The CDR3 sequence: CASSEGSGVELFYEQYF. The CDR3 region has the DNA TGTGCCAGCAGTGAAGGGTCAGGCGTAGAGCTCTTCTACGAGCAGTACTTC.